These 30 T cell receptor beta chains were all obtained from the same sample, sequenced in a study of blood T cell repertoires in COVID-19. Sequencing used immunoSEQ multiplex PCR; TCRdb keeps in-frame clones, though not all of them. This table holds about 420,000 clones, roughly 89% found once. The source material was peripheral blood. Source of these receptors: a man between 18 and 35 years old with COVID-19, enrolled during active disease.

V usage is TRBV6-6 and J usage is TRBJ2-2; 8 nucleotides line up with TRBD2. Germline V gives CDR1 MNHNY, CDR2 SVGAGI (reference sequence). The CDR3 extends over 16 amino acids. The J segment lost 1 base and the V segment lost 5 bases, leaving 6 bases of the junction unmatched. The CDR3 DNA reads TGTGCCAGCAGTAAATCCGGGACTAGGAACACCGGGGAGCTGTTTTTT. This codes for CASSKSGTRNTGELFF.

The table lists this clone with a count of one. This sequence joins TRBV5-4 and TRBJ2-2, with unresolved D. Germline lookup yields CDR1 SGHNT and CDR2 YYREEE (reference sequence). This CDR3 has 14 residues. V gave up 0 bases and J gave up 1 base, with 4 bases separating them. The CDR3 here is CASSLAWNTGELFF. CDR3 DNA: TGTGCCAGCAGCTTGGCCTGGAACACCGGGGAGCTGTTTTTT.

The genes are TRBV3-1 (or the pseudogene TRBV3-2) and TRBJ1-1; unclear D gene. Germline CDR1 reads LGHDT; CDR2 reads YNNKEL (reference sequence). This CDR3 region has 14 residues. Trimming left V 1 base short and J 1 base short, with 7 bases between. The CDR3 loop reads CASSQVFPNTEAFF. The DNA for the CDR3 is TGTGCCAGCAGCCAAGTATTCCCGAACACTGAAGCTTTCTTT.

The J gene is TRBJ1-1, the V gene TRBV7-9; D is perhaps TRBD1 (6 bases). Per germline, CDR1 SEHNR and CDR2 FQNEAQ (reference sequence). V was pared by 1 base and J by 4 bases, with 7 bases between. The CDR3 is 13 residues long. CDR3 coding DNA: TGTGCCAGCAGCTTAGAGGGGGTCACTGAAGCTTTCTTT. This translates into CASSLEGVTEAFF.

The V gene is TRBV29-1, the J gene TRBJ2-7, with D uncertain. Germline assignment: CDR1 SQVTM and CDR2 ANQGSEA. V was shortened by 7 bases and J by 2 bases, with 9 bases between the two germline ends. The CDR3 consists of 11 residues. As DNA, the CDR3 is TGCAGCGGTATGGGCGCCTACGAGCAGTACTTC. It encodes CSGMGAYEQYF.

Comment on this clone: The same CDR3 can be traced to other DNA sequences in this sample. This chain connects TRBV5-1 to TRBJ1-1, with TRBD1 matching 9 bases. The CDR3 contains 14 residues. Germline CDR1 reads SGHRS; CDR2 reads YFSETQ. The V and J ends lost 4 bases and 4 bases, in that order; junction bases with no gene match: 5. This CDR3 is CASSLEGQGTEAFF. In DNA, the CDR3 is TGCGCCAGCAGCCTCGAGGGACAGGGCACTGAAGCTTTCTTT.

This chain connects TRBV10-1 to TRBJ2-3; the D is unclear. The CDR3 loop spans 15 amino acids. From germline, CDR1 is WNHNN and CDR2 SYGVQD (reference sequence). V lost 6 bases, J lost 2 bases, and 15 bases lay in between. This CDR3 reads CASSHPAVSTDTQYF. Here the CDR3 DNA reads TGCGCCAGCAGCCACCCCGCGGTTTCCACAGATACGCAGTATTTT.

The chain combines TRBV6-4 with TRBJ2-3; no clear D gene. The germline CDR1 and CDR2 sequences are MRHNA and SNTAGT. This CDR3 has 13 residues. The V end was cut by 4 bases, the J end by 3 bases, with 8 bases between. CDR3 loop: CASSGERTDTQYF. The CDR3 nucleotides read TGTGCCAGCAGTGGCGAGAGAACAGATACGCAGTATTTT.

The chain links TRBV10-1 to TRBJ2-2, with 10 nucleotides matching TRBD2. V lost 2 bases and J lost 8; bases outside the gene matches: 11. Germline V gene lookup returns CDR1 WNHNN and CDR2 SYGVQD (reference sequence). The CDR3 contains 17 residues. In DNA form, the CDR3 reads TGCGCCAGCAGTGAGACCGGCCTAGCGGGAGAGTCAGGGGAGCTGTTTTTT. This codes for CASSETGLAGESGELFF.

V and J are TRBV7-3 and TRBJ2-2, with 8 nucleotides matching TRBD1. The V gene end was trimmed by 2 bases and the J gene end by 2 bases; junction bases not matched to a gene: 7. Germline loops: CDR1 SGHTA, CDR2 FQGTGA. The CDR3 consists of 17 residues. Written as DNA, the CDR3 is TGTGCCAGCAGCTTACGTACCGGGACAGGCAACACCGGGGAGCTGTTTTTT. Translation: CASSLRTGTGNTGELFF.

This clone is a singleton in its sample. The V call is TRBV5-1, the J call TRBJ2-7; TRBD2 aligns across 7 bases. Germline-derived CDR1 and CDR2 are SGHRS and YFSETQ. The CDR3 runs 15 residues. After removal of 1 base from V and 1 base from J, the junction contained 5 bases not matched to a gene. In DNA form, the CDR3 reads TGCGCCAGCAGCTTGTCTACGGGGGGTTCCTACGAGCAGTACTTC. Protein product: CASSLSTGGSYEQYF.

Regarding this clone: In the same sample, other DNA sequences code for this CDR3. This chain uses TRBV29-1 with TRBJ1-1, with D perhaps matching TRBD1 (5 bases). V was clipped by 0 bases and J by 1 base, with 6 bases between them. The CDR3 contains 13 residues. CDR1 and CDR2 (germline): SQVTM, ANQGSEA. The CDR3 bases are TGCAGCGTTGAAGAGGGGGGGAACACTGAAGCTTTCTTT. As protein: CSVEEGGNTEAFF.

The genes are TRBV2 and TRBJ2-2; 8 nucleotides line up with TRBD2. Germline V CDR1 and CDR2: SNHLY, FYNNEI. The CDR3 has 15 amino acids. V gave up 6 bases and J gave up 7 bases; unmatched junction bases: 10. CDR3: CASSRGGQPNGELFF. CDR3 bases: TGTGCCAGCAGCCGCGGGGGGCAACCCAACGGGGAGCTGTTTTTT.

V is TRBV2 and J is TRBJ1-1, with 11 bases matching TRBD1. V lost 6 bases and J lost 11; bases outside the gene matches: 8. This CDR3 comprises 13 residues. In germline, CDR1 is SNHLY, CDR2 FYNNEI. The CDR3 reads CASRARWDRGAFF. The CDR3 coding sequence is TGTGCCAGCAGGGCCCGGTGGGACAGGGGGGCTTTCTTT.

This rearrangement joins TRBV27 to TRBJ2-7; D unclear. Germline lookup yields CDR1 MNHEY and CDR2 SMNVEV (reference sequence). This CDR3 spans 14 amino acids. With 5 bases removed from V and 2 bases from J, the gap between germline ends came to 13 bases. The CDR3 is CASSPMSRAYEQYF. The CDR3 DNA follows: TGTGCCAGCAGTCCCATGTCACGGGCCTACGAGCAGTACTTC.

This clone was recorded once. This chain joins TRBV12-3 or TRBV12-4 and TRBJ2-3, with 7 bases lining up with TRBD1. The CDR3 has 11 amino acids. J was trimmed by 7 bases and V by 8 bases; bases with no gene match: 3. The CDR3 coding sequence is TGTGCCAGCGAACAGGGGAATACGCAGTATTTT. Its protein is CASEQGNTQYF.

V and J are TRBV28 and TRBJ1-5; tentatively, D is TRBD1 (5 bases). Trimming took 6 bases from V and 2 from J, leaving 14 bases between them. The germline gives CDR1 MDHEN, CDR2 SYDVKM. This CDR3 region has 15 residues. The CDR3 nucleotides read TGTGCCAGCAGACCGGGCTCCAGGGGCAATCAGCCCCAGCATTTT. It is translated as CASRPGSRGNQPQHF.

The chain uses TRBV27 and TRBJ2-5; no reliable D call. This CDR3 has 23 residues. The germline V gene encodes CDR1 MNHEY and CDR2 SMNVEV (reference sequence). Trimming removed 1 base at V and 3 bases at J, with 36 bases between. CDR3 amino acids: CASSLLALDKSPSLSLQKETQYF. The CDR3 nucleotides are TGTGCCAGCAGTTTATTAGCCTTAGATAAATCTCCCTCCCTGTCCTTACAAAAAGAGACCCAGTACTTC.

V is TRBV14 and J is TRBJ2-5; TRBD2 agrees at 11 bases. After removal of 0 bases from V and 2 bases from J, the junction contained 5 bases not matched to a gene. Germline V lookup: CDR1 SGHDN, CDR2 FVKESK. CDR3 length: 17 residues. The CDR3 reads CASSQEGLAGHQETQYF. CDR3 bases: TGTGCCAGCAGCCAAGAAGGACTAGCGGGCCATCAAGAGACCCAGTACTTC. Combining the CDR3 with reference TRBV14 and TRBJ2-5 gives the whole variable domain EAGVTQFPSHSVIEKGQTVTLRCDPISGHDNLYWYRRVMGKEIKFLLHFVKESKQDESGMPNNRFLAERTGGTYSTLKVQPAELEDSGVYFCASSQEGLAGHQETQYFGPGTRLLVL.

J is TRBJ2-1 and V is TRBV29-1; 7 nucleotides agree with TRBD1. The V segment lost 7 bases and the J segment 5 bases; nucleotides outside the gene matches: 2. CDR3 length equals 11 residues. Germline assignment: CDR1 SQVTM and CDR2 ANQGSEA. CDR3 coding DNA: TGCAGCGCTACAGGGGACAATGAGCAGTTCTTC. This translates into CSATGDNEQFF.

The J gene is TRBJ2-3, the V gene TRBV7-2; 8 bases match TRBD1. CDR1 is SGHTA, CDR2 FQGNSA, per germline. The CDR3 consists of 16 residues. V trimming: 3 bases; J trimming: 6 bases; junction bases outside the gene matches: 11. CDR3 residues: CASSLGDRGGFDTQYF. DNA of the CDR3: TGTGCCAGCAGCTTGGGTGACAGGGGAGGATTTGATACGCAGTATTTT. The full variable domain, completed using reference TRBV7-2 and TRBJ2-3, is GAGVSQSPSNKVTEKGKDVELRCDPISGHTALYWYRQSLGQGLEFLIYFQGNSAPDKSGLPSDRFSAERTGGSVSTLTIQRTQQEDSAVYLCASSLGDRGGFDTQYFGPGTRLTVL.

This chain connects TRBV18 to TRBJ1-1; 7 positions agree with TRBD1. Germline-derived CDR1 and CDR2 are KGHSH and LQKENI. This CDR3 has 15 amino acids. After removal of 4 bases from V and 1 base from J, the junction contained 6 bases not matched to a gene. CDR3 amino acids: CASSRDSPGNTEAFF. DNA for the CDR3: TGTGCCAGCTCACGGGACAGCCCTGGGAACACTGAAGCTTTCTTT.

This chain joins TRBV5-1 and TRBJ2-2, with D unclear. This CDR3 is 13 amino acids long. V shed 0 bases and J shed 7 bases, with 7 bases lying between them. The V gene's germline CDR1 is SGHRS and CDR2 YFSETQ. CDR3 protein: CASSLAASGELFF. The DNA of the CDR3 is TGCGCCAGCAGCTTGGCGGCTAGCGGGGAGCTGTTTTTT.

This chain joins TRBV5-4 and TRBJ1-3; a possible D gene is TRBD1 (6 bases). V lost 2 bases and J lost 0, with 9 bases in between. The CDR3 sequence is 15 residues long. CDR1 and CDR2 (germline): SGHNT, YYREEE (reference sequence). The DNA for the CDR3 is TGTGCCAGCAGCTTAGGGGGGGGCTCTGGAAACACCATATATTTT. As protein: CASSLGGGSGNTIYF.

This clone was picked up many times. This sequence joins TRBV5-6 and TRBJ2-3; the match to TRBD1 covers 9 bases. The CDR3 runs to 14 residues. V dropped 4 bases and J dropped 6; count of bases not matched to a gene: 6. CDR1 and CDR2 from the germline V gene are SGHDT and YYEEEE. The CDR3 DNA sequence: TGTGCCAGCAGCGACGACAGGGGGGGTGATACGCAGTATTTT. Translated, it gives CASSDDRGGDTQYF.

The chain recombines TRBV24-1 with TRBJ2-1; 10 positions agree with TRBD2. The CDR3 length is 15 residues. The V gene's germline CDR1 is KGHDR and CDR2 SFDVKD. The trim removed 3 bases at V and 5 bases at J, leaving 3 bases unmatched. The CDR3 coding sequence is TGTGCCACCAGTGATACCACTAGCGGGAACAATGAGCAGTTCTTC. Its protein is CATSDTTSGNNEQFF.

The chain uses TRBV7-9 and TRBJ2-7; perhaps TRBD1 as D (6 bases). This CDR3 has 13 residues. V shed 4 bases and J shed 4 bases, with 11 bases lying between them. Germline lookup yields CDR1 SEHNR and CDR2 FQNEAQ (reference sequence). CDR3 nucleotides: TGTGCCAGCAGCTCACCTACAGGGTACGAGCAGTACTTC. Encoded protein: CASSSPTGYEQYF.

The CDR3 sequence: CASSIGTSGASTDTQYF. CDR3 DNA: TGTGCCAGTAGTATAGGGACTAGCGGAGCTAGCACAGATACGCAGTATTTT. The chain links TRBV19 to TRBJ2-3; 10 bases map to TRBD2. In germline, CDR1 is LNHDA, CDR2 SQIVND (reference sequence). V gave up 1 base and J gave up 0 bases; unmatched junction bases: 4. The CDR3 runs to 17 residues.

This rearrangement joins TRBV2 to TRBJ1-4, with D uncertain. Germline CDR1 is SNHLY and CDR2 is FYNNEI. CDR3 length: 12 residues. V lost 10 bases to trimming and J lost 8 bases, with 14 bases between them. The CDR3 reads CATVDEEEKLFF. The CDR3 bases are TGTGCCACCGTTGATGAAGAGGAAAAACTGTTTTTT.

The chain joins TRBV19 to TRBJ2-7; D possibly corresponds to TRBD2 (6 bases). The CDR3 is made up of 14 amino acids. V gave up 5 bases and J gave up 2 bases, with 13 bases separating them. Germline CDR1 reads LNHDA; CDR2 reads SQIVND (reference sequence). The CDR3 loop reads CASSSFPSAYEQYF. The DNA for the CDR3 is TGTGCCAGTAGTTCATTCCCTAGCGCCTACGAGCAGTACTTC.